This TCR beta chain came from a study of CD8 T cells in ankylosing spondylitis. Findings and caveats of the study: In ankylosing spondylitis blood, a motif of about 8 highly homologous TCR beta variants appeared characteristic.

Trimming left V 0 bases short and J 5 bases short, with 8 bases between. Per the germline V gene, CDR1 is SGDLS and CDR2 is YYNGEE. The length of the CDR3 is 13 residues. TCRdb used MiXCR to reprocess the 5' RACE reads, holding one entry per CDR3 protein. Here the sample spans 250,000 to 300,000 distinct CDR3 sequences, over 15% being singletons. For this clonotype: What it binds is unknown.

The chain has TRBV9 and TRBJ2-5; D call uncertain. The receptor's source is a male donor with ankylosing spondylitis or in good health (not recorded which). The sample comprised blood, either unsorted or a sorted T cell fraction (not recorded which). CDR3 nucleotides: TGTGCCAGCAGCGTAGGCCCCAAGGAGACCCAGTACTTC. The encoded protein is CASSVGPKETQYF.